The present TCR beta chain was sequenced within a study of cytomegalovirus exposure and HLA in healthy donors. Overall study findings and caveats: Data from an earlier analysis indicated that most TCR beta V segments were productive either about 87% or about 30% of the time. An analysis was carried out at a later point. It showed that HLA-associated TCR beta chains were more clonally expanded than equally common non-associated chains.

This CDR3 is built from 14 residues. Germline V gives CDR1 MNHNS, CDR2 SASEGT. The trim removed 6 bases at V and 3 bases at J, leaving 6 bases unmatched. Both 60 Vbeta primers and 13 Jbeta primers went into the PCR. Profiled with immunoSEQ multiplex PCR; TCRdb holds only in-frame clones, not every one. Found here are 75,000 to 90,000 clones, approximately 81% of them singletons; the top ten hold over 7%. Notes on this clone: Antigen specificity is unknown.

Input material: PBMCs. This TCR was recovered from a man aged 40-55 years in good health and CMV-seropositive. The chain is built from TRBV6-1 and TRBJ2-5; 8 bases map to TRBD1. The CDR3 DNA reads as TGTGCCAGCAGCCCGACAGGGGTGAAAGAGACCCAGTACTTC. It yields the protein CASSPTGVKETQYF.